The 8 T cell receptor beta chains reported below all come from one sample, sequenced in a study of T-cell memory formation after mild COVID-19. TCRdb reprocessed the 5' RACE reads with MiXCR, giving one entry per CDR3 protein. The data hold 70,000 to 100,000 distinct CDR3 sequences, with 13% observed a single time. What was sequenced was PBMCs or a T cell subset sorted from them (not recorded which). The receptors originated from an adult woman who had mild COVID-19 (a few samples of this study predate the infection). Cell type and time point are not known.

The rearrangement links TRBV12-3 or TRBV12-4 to TRBJ2-1, with D possibly called TRBD1 or TRBD2 (5 bases each). Trimming took off 8 bases at V and 4 bases at J, with 15 bases between the two ends. CDR3 size: 14 residues. CDR3 in amino acids: CASGPDRLYNEQFF. CDR3 sequence (DNA): TGTGCCAGCGGACCTGACAGACTATACAATGAGCAGTTCTTC.

The chain uses TRBV19 and TRBJ2-3; D is unclear. The CDR3 contains 17 residues. Germline CDR1 and CDR2: LNHDA and SQIVND (reference sequence). Trimming stripped 6 bases from V and 6 bases from J, with 25 bases between. Here the CDR3 reads CASRPPATSPSSDTQYF. In DNA form, the CDR3 reads TGTGCCAGTAGACCACCGGCCACTTCCCCTTCGTCCGATACGCAGTATTTT.

In its sample, this clonotype was seen a few times. V usage is TRBV2 and J usage is TRBJ2-1, with 10 bases lining up with TRBD2. After removal of 4 bases from V and 5 bases from J, the junction contained 5 bases not matched to a gene. This CDR3 comprises 15 residues. The germline V gene has CDR1 SNHLY and CDR2 FYNNEI. The CDR3 nucleotides are TGTGCCAGCAGTGTGGGACTAGCGCCCAACAATGAGCAGTTCTTC. Protein product: CASSVGLAPNNEQFF.

This clonotype was detected a few times. The chain combines TRBV3-1 with TRBJ2-7; possible D gene TRBD2, 6 bases. This CDR3 spans 16 amino acids. In germline, CDR1 is LGHDT, CDR2 YNNKEL (reference sequence). The V end lost 0 bases, the J end lost 0 bases, and 12 bases lay between the germline ends. CDR3: CASSQDWGGLSYEQYF. The CDR3 DNA reads as TGTGCCAGCAGCCAAGATTGGGGAGGCCTCTCCTACGAGCAGTACTTC.

The chain has TRBV12-3 or TRBV12-4 and TRBJ2-5, with D perhaps matching TRBD2 (6 bases). The CDR3 length is 15 residues. V lost 3 bases, J lost 2 bases, and 13 bases lay in between. The CDR3 loop reads CASSFLGGGQETQYF. CDR3 DNA sequence: TGTGCCAGCAGTTTTCTGGGTGGGGGGCAAGAGACCCAGTACTTC.

This clonotype was recorded a few times. The chain uses TRBV20-1 and TRBJ2-1; possibly TRBD1 for D (5 bases). Trimming took 5 bases from V and 9 from J, leaving 8 bases between them. CDR1 and CDR2 (germline): DFQATT, SNEGSKA (reference sequence). The CDR3 has 10 amino acids. As DNA, the CDR3 is TGCAGTGCTTCGGACATTGAGCAGTTCTTC. Translation: CSASDIEQFF.

This clonotype turned up a few times. J is TRBJ1-2 and V is TRBV29-1, with D perhaps TRBD1 (5 bases). Between the trimmed V and J ends, which lost 4 bases and 4 bases, there was a span of 16 bases. The CDR3 sequence is 14 residues long. CDR1 and CDR2 from the germline V gene are SQVTM and ANQGSEA. The CDR3 nucleotides read TGCAGCGTTGTAAGTTTCAGGGAACCCTATGGCTACACCTTC. Protein: CSVVSFREPYGYTF.

The chain employs TRBV5-1 and TRBJ2-1, with TRBD1 matching over 7 bases. The germline V gene has CDR1 SGHRS and CDR2 YFSETQ. Unmatched junction bases numbered 0, after V lost 3 bases and J lost 6 bases. This CDR3 has 12 residues. Here the CDR3 reads CASSWDSNEQFF. Written as DNA, the CDR3 is TGCGCCAGCAGCTGGGACAGCAATGAGCAGTTCTTC.